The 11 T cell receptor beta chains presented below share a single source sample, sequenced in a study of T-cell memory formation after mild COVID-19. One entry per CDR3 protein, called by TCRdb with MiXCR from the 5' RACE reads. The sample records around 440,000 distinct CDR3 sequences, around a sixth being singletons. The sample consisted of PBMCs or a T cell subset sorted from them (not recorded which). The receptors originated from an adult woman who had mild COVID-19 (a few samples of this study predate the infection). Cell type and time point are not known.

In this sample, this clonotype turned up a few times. Here the CDR3 reads CSVAPGVREQYF. The CDR3 DNA follows: TGCAGCGTTGCTCCGGGAGTAAGGGAGCAGTACTTC. This chain joins TRBV29-1 and TRBJ2-7; tentatively, D is TRBD2 (6 bases). The CDR3 contains 12 residues. Per the germline V gene, CDR1 is SQVTM and CDR2 is ANQGSEA. V was trimmed by 4 bases and J by 7 bases, leaving 14 bases between them.

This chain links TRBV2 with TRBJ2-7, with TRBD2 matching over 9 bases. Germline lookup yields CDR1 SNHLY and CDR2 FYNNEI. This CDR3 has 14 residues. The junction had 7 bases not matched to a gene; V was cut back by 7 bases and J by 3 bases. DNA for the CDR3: TGTGCCAGCATCCCAGCGGGAGGAGGCTACGAGCAGTACTTC. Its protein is CASIPAGGGYEQYF. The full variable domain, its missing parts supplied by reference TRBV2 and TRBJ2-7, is EPEVTQTPSHQVTQMGQEVILRCVPISNHLYFYWYRQILGQKVEFLVSFYNNEISEKSEIFDDQFSVERPDGSNFTLKIRSTKLEDSAMYFCASIPAGGGYEQYFGPGTRLTVT.

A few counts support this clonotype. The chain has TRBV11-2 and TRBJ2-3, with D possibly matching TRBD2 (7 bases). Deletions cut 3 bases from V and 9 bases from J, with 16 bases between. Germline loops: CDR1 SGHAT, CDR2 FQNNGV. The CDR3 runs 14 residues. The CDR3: CASSLAGARGTQYF. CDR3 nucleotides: TGTGCCAGCAGCTTGGCGGGGGCGAGGGGAACGCAGTATTTT.

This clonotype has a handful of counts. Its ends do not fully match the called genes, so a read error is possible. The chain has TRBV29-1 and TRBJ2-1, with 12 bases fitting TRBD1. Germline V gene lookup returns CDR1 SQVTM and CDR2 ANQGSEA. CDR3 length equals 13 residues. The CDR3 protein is CSSDRDRGREILF. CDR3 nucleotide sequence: TGCAGCTCGGACCGGGACAGGGGGCGGGAAATACTCTTC.

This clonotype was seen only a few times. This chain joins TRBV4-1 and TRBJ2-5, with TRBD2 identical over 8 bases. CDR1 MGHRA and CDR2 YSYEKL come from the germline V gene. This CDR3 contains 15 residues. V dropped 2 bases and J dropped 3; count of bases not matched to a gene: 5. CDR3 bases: TGCGCCAGCAGCCAATTACGACTAGCGAAAGAGACCCAGTACTTC. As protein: CASSQLRLAKETQYF.

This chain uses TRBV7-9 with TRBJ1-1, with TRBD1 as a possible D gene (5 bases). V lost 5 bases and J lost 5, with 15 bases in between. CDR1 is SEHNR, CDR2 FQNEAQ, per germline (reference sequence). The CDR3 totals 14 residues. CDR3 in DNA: TGTGCCAGCAGCCCCTCGGGGCGAGGAACTGAAGCTTTCTTT. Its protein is CASSPSGRGTEAFF.

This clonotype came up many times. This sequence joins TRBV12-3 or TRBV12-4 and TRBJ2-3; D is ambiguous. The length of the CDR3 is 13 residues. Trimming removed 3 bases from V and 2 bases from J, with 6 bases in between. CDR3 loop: CASSFQLTDTQYF. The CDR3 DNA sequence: TGTGCCAGCAGTTTCCAGCTCACAGATACGCAGTATTTT.

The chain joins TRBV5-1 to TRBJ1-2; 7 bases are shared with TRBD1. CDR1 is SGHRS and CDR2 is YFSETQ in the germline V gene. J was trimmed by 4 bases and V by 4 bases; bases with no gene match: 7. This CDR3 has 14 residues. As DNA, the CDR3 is TGCGCCAGCAGCCCCGACAGGGTGGTCTATGGCTACACCTTC. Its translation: CASSPDRVVYGYTF.

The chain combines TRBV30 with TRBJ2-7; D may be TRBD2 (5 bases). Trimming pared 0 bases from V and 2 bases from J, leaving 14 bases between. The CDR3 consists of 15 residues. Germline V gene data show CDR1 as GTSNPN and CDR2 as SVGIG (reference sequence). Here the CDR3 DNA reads TGTGCCTGGAGTGTAGGGCTAGCTTCCCCCTACGAGCAGTACTTC. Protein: CAWSVGLASPYEQYF.

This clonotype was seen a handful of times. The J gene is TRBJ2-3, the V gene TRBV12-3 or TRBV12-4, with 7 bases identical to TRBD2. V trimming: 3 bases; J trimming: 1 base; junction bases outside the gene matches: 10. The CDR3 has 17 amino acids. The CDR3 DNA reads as TGTGCCAGCAGTTTTGCCGGAGCGGGAACAGGCACAGATACGCAGTATTTT. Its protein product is CASSFAGAGTGTDTQYF.

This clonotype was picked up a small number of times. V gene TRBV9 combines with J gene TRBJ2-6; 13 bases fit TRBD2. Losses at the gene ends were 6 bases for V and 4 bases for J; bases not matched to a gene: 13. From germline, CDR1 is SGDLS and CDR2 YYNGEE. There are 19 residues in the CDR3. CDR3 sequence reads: CASTDRTSGRGGGANVLTF. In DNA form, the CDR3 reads TGTGCCAGCACCGATCGGACTAGCGGGAGAGGAGGAGGGGCCAACGTCCTGACTTTC.